The 11 T cell receptor beta chains given below trace back to one sample, sequenced in a study of blood T cells in healthy people across ages. Then a second PCR, running roughly 7 to 11 cycles, was carried out with a sample-barcoded 5' primer and a J-beta primer mix. Using its own MiXCR run on the 5' RACE reads, TCRdb lists one record per CDR3 protein. The sample includes hundreds of thousands of distinct CDR3 sequences, 25% to 30% of them seen just once. The sequencing input was blood. These receptor sequences come from an elderly woman in good health.

In this sample, this clonotype turned up many times. The genes are TRBV12-3 or TRBV12-4 and TRBJ1-5; D gene unclear. With 0 bases removed from V and 0 bases from J, the gap between germline ends came to 18 bases. This CDR3 has 19 amino acids. CDR3 residues: CASSLAFQSGLLSNQPQHF. CDR3 nucleotide sequence: TGTGCCAGCAGTTTAGCGTTTCAGTCCGGGCTACTTAGCAATCAGCCCCAGCATTTT.

This clonotype appeared a few times. At one end the junction does not follow the germline gene, possibly because of a read error. CDR3 in DNA: TGCGCCAGCAGCAAACAGGGGGAGGTTAACAACGAGCAGTTCTTC. As protein: CASSKQGEVNNEQFF. The rearrangement joins TRBV4-1 to TRBJ2-1; TRBD1 agrees at 8 bases. The CDR3 is 15 amino acids. Germline V gene data show CDR1 as MGHRA and CDR2 as YSYEKL.

This clonotype was counted many times. The rearrangement uses TRBV6-2 or TRBV6-3 and TRBJ1-1; tentatively, D is TRBD1 (5 bases). V shed 10 bases and J shed 2 bases, with 14 bases lying between them. This CDR3 is 13 amino acids long. The germline V gene encodes CDR1 MNHEY and CDR2 SVGEGT. The CDR3 DNA reads TGTGCCACCCAACCCGGGGCCAACACTGAAGCTTTCTTT. Translating gives CATQPGANTEAFF.

A remark on this clonotype: A much larger clone differs by one base, so this may be a read error. The genes are TRBV9 and TRBJ2-3; D might be TRBD1 or TRBD2, each matching 5 bases. The germline V gene has CDR1 SGDLS and CDR2 YYNGEE. CDR3 length equals 16 residues. CDR3 region: CAGSVGDRDSTDTQYF. The CDR3 nucleotides read TGTGCCGGCAGCGTAGGGGACCGGGATAGCACAGATACGCAGTATTTT.

The sample holds a few counts of this clonotype. This chain connects TRBV4-3 to TRBJ2-5; 12 bases are shared with TRBD2. The CDR3 length is 13 residues. V lost 8 bases and J lost 11; bases outside the gene matches: 9. The germline V gene has CDR1 LGHNA and CDR2 YSLEER. The CDR3 DNA follows: TGCGCCAGCGCCGCTAGCGGGGGGGAAGAGCAGTACTTC. Protein product: CASAASGGEEQYF.

This chain joins TRBV20-1 and TRBJ2-1; possibly TRBD2 for D (5 bases). From germline, CDR1 is DFQATT and CDR2 SNEGSKA (reference sequence). The CDR3 has 14 amino acids. Trimming left V 5 bases short and J 2 bases short, with 13 bases between. The CDR3 spells CSACPPGTYNEQFF. The CDR3, as DNA: TGCAGTGCTTGCCCCCCCGGGACCTACAATGAGCAGTTCTTC.

There are many counts of this clonotype. The rearrangement uses TRBV12-3 or TRBV12-4 and TRBJ2-1, with 12 bases matching TRBD2. V lost 4 bases to trimming and J lost 4 bases; unmatched junction nucleotides: 5. This CDR3 comprises 16 residues. The CDR3 loop reads CASSSTSGGLYNEQFF. CDR3 nucleotides: TGTGCCAGCAGTTCGACTAGCGGGGGCCTATACAATGAGCAGTTCTTC.

The DNA of the CDR3 is TGTGCCTGTCCGGGACAGGGCCACTATGGCTACACCTTC. It yields the protein CACPGQGHYGYTF. The chain couples TRBV30 to TRBJ1-2, with 9 bases that match TRBD1. The ends lost 6 bases at V and 3 bases at J; junction bases unmatched: 5. The germline V gene encodes CDR1 GTSNPN and CDR2 SVGIG (reference sequence). The CDR3 totals 13 residues.

The chain uses TRBV5-1 and TRBJ2-7, with D possibly being TRBD1 or TRBD2 (5 bases each). The CDR3 runs 14 residues. V lost 2 bases and J 3 bases, leaving 12 bases between the germline ends. Looked up from germline, CDR1 is SGHRS and CDR2 is YFSETQ. CDR3 sequence reads: CASSFRDPLYEQYF. The DNA for the CDR3 is TGCGCCAGCAGCTTTCGGGACCCCCTCTACGAGCAGTACTTC. Full variable domain (outside the CDR3, taken from reference TRBV5-1 and TRBJ2-7): KAGVTQTPRYLIKTRGQQVTLSCSPISGHRSVSWYQQTPGQGLQFLFEYFSETQRNKGNFPGRFSGRQFSNSRSEMNVSTLELGDSALYLCASSFRDPLYEQYFGPGTRLTVT.

V and J are TRBV7-2 and TRBJ1-4; D is perhaps TRBD1 (5 bases). Germline CDR1 is SGHTA and CDR2 is FQGNSA. There are 15 residues in the CDR3. The V and J ends lost 2 bases and 3 bases respectively, with 10 bases between them. CDR3 in DNA: TGTGCCAGCAGCTTATTCTGGGGGTCTAATGAAAAACTGTTTTTT. Translating gives CASSLFWGSNEKLFF.

This clonotype has only a few counts. A clone one base away is much larger, so this may be a read error. The V gene is TRBV7-2, the J gene TRBJ2-7, with 10 bases lining up with TRBD2. V was pared by 2 bases and J by 4 bases, with 17 bases of the junction left unmatched. The germline gives CDR1 SGHTA, CDR2 FQGNSA. The length of the CDR3 is 19 residues. The CDR3 sequence is CASSLRWRGRAGGLYEQYF. Written as DNA, the CDR3 is TGTGCCAGCAGCTTAAGATGGAGGGGACGAGCGGGGGGGCTGTACGAGCAGTACTTC.